The following is a TCR beta chain sequence with its context. Its cognate antigen is unknown. TCRdb reprocessed the 5' RACE reads and stores each CDR3 protein as one record, lacking DNA. With around 150,000 distinct CDR3 sequences in the sample, the ten largest clones hold around 2.4%. This entry comes from a study of monozygotic twins with inflammatory bowel disease. Study-wide findings and caveats: Backing was not found for a single strong signal or clonotype associated with IBD. For repertoire similarity, concordant twins did not differ from discordant twins, possibly because power was limited.

Whole-blood total RNA was extracted without T cell sorting. The germline V gene encodes CDR1 SQVTM and CDR2 ANQGSEA. The CDR3 runs 12 residues. The sample consisted of blood. V usage is TRBV29-1 and J usage is TRBJ2-7; TCRdb picks TRBD2, but there is no DNA to check that call. The sequence came from a human donor with ulcerative colitis or Crohn's disease, or a healthy co-twin of an affected twin (not recorded which). The CDR3 loop is CSVAAGGIEQYF.